The 4 T cell receptor beta chains below all came from one sample that was sequenced in a study of monozygotic twins with inflammatory bowel disease. TCRdb re-called the 5' RACE reads; one entry per CDR3 protein, DNA not given. The specimen's table records 330,000 or so distinct CDR3 sequences. The sequenced sample consisted of blood. All receptors come from a human donor with ulcerative colitis or Crohn's disease, or a healthy co-twin of an affected twin (not recorded which).

The V call is TRBV11-2, the J call TRBJ2-3; the D call from TCRdb, TRBD1, cannot be confirmed without DNA. Per germline, CDR1 SGHAT and CDR2 FQNNGV. CDR3 length: 13 amino acids. The CDR3 loop is CASSSPREDTQYF.

The chain joins TRBV5-1 to TRBJ1-2; TCRdb calls TRBD1, which cannot be checked without DNA. This CDR3 is 14 amino acids long. Germline V lookup: CDR1 SGHRS, CDR2 YFSETQ. The chain's CDR3 is CASSEGQSRDGYTF.

This chain uses TRBV7-9 with TRBJ2-7. CDR3 length: 15 amino acids. Germline CDR1 reads SEHNR; CDR2 reads FQNEAQ (reference sequence). The CDR3 region is CASSLAQEGSYEQYF.

The gene calls are TRBV6-2 or TRBV6-3 and TRBJ2-3; the D call from TCRdb, TRBD2, cannot be confirmed without DNA. Germline V lookup: CDR1 MNHEY, CDR2 SVGEGT. CDR3 length: 15 amino acids. This chain's CDR3 is CASSNGGGETDTQYF.